The 16 T cell receptor beta chains presented below share a single source sample, sequenced in a study of blood T cells in healthy people across ages. Using a J-beta primer mix together with a sample-barcoded 5' primer, a second PCR was run for about 7 to 12 cycles. MiXCR, applied by TCRdb to the 5' RACE reads, yields one record per CDR3 protein. This table holds about 1.4 million distinct CDR3 sequences, roughly 59% found once. The specimen was blood. These TCRs come from a man in his late teens or twenties in good health.

CDR3 amino acids: CASSVAQGPGALHF. CDR3 DNA sequence: TGTGCCAGCAGTGTTGCGCAGGGCCCCGGAGCACTGCATTTT. The rearrangement uses TRBV2 and TRBJ1-5, with D tentatively TRBD1 (5 bases). The CDR3 loop spans 14 amino acids. The V gene lost 4 bases and the J gene lost 15 bases, with 22 bases spanning the gap. CDR1 and CDR2 (germline): SNHLY, FYNNEI. Using reference TRBV2 and TRBJ1-5 for the parts outside the CDR3, the full variable domain is EPEVTQTPSHQVTQMGQEVILRCVPISNHLYFYWYRQILGQKVEFLVSFYNNEISEKSEIFDDQFSVERPDGSNFTLKIRSTKLEDSAMYFCASSVAQGPGALHFGDGTRLSIL.

V and J are TRBV4-1 and TRBJ1-4; 7 bases map to TRBD1. Germline V lookup: CDR1 MGHRA, CDR2 YSYEKL. Losses at the gene ends were 1 base for V and 6 bases for J; bases not matched to a gene: 8. The CDR3 has 16 amino acids. In nucleotides, the CDR3 is TGCGCCAGCAGCCAAGTACAGGGGAGGCGGGATGAAAAACTGTTTTTT. It encodes CASSQVQGRRDEKLFF.

This clonotype was counted only a few times. The rearrangement joins TRBV4-1 to TRBJ2-7; TRBD1 matches 7 bases. Germline CDR1 and CDR2: MGHRA and YSYEKL. The CDR3 consists of 18 residues. J was trimmed by 0 bases and V by 0 bases; bases with no gene match: 11. The DNA for the CDR3 is TGCGCCAGCAGCCAAGAGCGACAGGGCCTGGGTCGCTCCTACGAGCAGTACTTC. Residues: CASSQERQGLGRSYEQYF.

This chain links TRBV3-1 with TRBJ2-3; 10 bases line up with TRBD1. Germline V gene sequence: CDR1 LGHDT, CDR2 YNNKEL (reference sequence). The CDR3 totals 17 residues. The V and J ends lost 2 bases and 1 base, in that order; junction bases with no gene match: 6. As DNA, the CDR3 is TGTGCCAGCAGCCAAACGGGACAGGGGCTTCGCACAGATACGCAGTATTTT. Translating gives CASSQTGQGLRTDTQYF.

This clonotype has a handful of counts. This sequence joins TRBV7-9 and TRBJ1-6; 8 positions match TRBD1. V lost 6 bases to trimming and J lost 8 bases; unmatched junction nucleotides: 3. The CDR3 runs 13 residues. The germline V gene encodes CDR1 SEHNR and CDR2 FQNEAQ (reference sequence). CDR3 residues: CASSGQGHSPLHF. CDR3 in DNA: TGTGCCAGCAGTGGACAGGGCCATTCACCCCTCCACTTT.

The rearrangement uses TRBV5-8 and TRBJ2-7, with D uncertain. CDR1 and CDR2 (germline): SGHTS, YDEGEE. This CDR3 region has 13 residues. The V gene lost 1 base and the J gene lost 1 base, with 6 bases spanning the gap. The CDR3: CASSLFESYEQYF. CDR3 in DNA: TGTGCCAGCAGCTTGTTTGAATCCTACGAGCAGTACTTC.

A few counts support this clonotype. The chain is built from TRBV7-9 and TRBJ1-1, with 9 bases fitting TRBD1. With 5 bases clipped from V and 5 bases from J, the junction kept 9 bases outside the gene matches. CDR1 is SEHNR and CDR2 is FQNEAQ in the germline V gene (reference sequence). CDR3 length: 15 residues. The CDR3 sequence: CASSLEQGAPTEAFF. Here the CDR3 DNA reads TGTGCCAGCAGCCTAGAACAGGGGGCGCCTACTGAAGCTTTCTTT. Together with reference TRBV7-9 and TRBJ1-1, the CDR3 gives the full variable domain: DTGVSQNPRHKITKRGQNVTFRCDPISEHNRLYWYRQTLGQGPEFLTYFQNEAQLEKSRLLSDRFSAERPKGSFSTLEIQRTEQGDSAMYLCASSLEQGAPTEAFFGQGTRLTVV.

For this clonotype: The junction departs from the called germline gene at one end, perhaps through a read error. The gene calls are TRBV4-1 and TRBJ2-5; D is uncertain. This CDR3 region has 15 residues. Germline values: CDR1 MGHRA, CDR2 YSYEKL. CDR3 sequence reads: CVSSQEILLQETQYF. CDR3 sequence (DNA): TGCGTCAGCAGCCAGGAAATACTCTTGCAAGAGACCCAGTACTTC.

This clonotype came up a few times. V and J are TRBV7-2 and TRBJ2-3; D is unresolved. This CDR3 has 15 residues. Germline V CDR1 and CDR2: SGHTA, FQGNSA. Trimming took off 2 bases at V and 4 bases at J, with 13 bases between the two ends. The CDR3 here is CASSLQYSNPDTQYF. CDR3 coding DNA: TGTGCCAGCAGCTTACAGTACTCCAATCCAGATACGCAGTATTTT.

The chain combines TRBV6-1 with TRBJ2-1; TRBD2 might be the D (5 bases). CDR3 length equals 15 residues. Germline CDR1 MNHNS, CDR2 SASEGT. The ends were cut back, 3 bases at V and 2 bases at J, with 11 bases in the middle. CDR3 amino acids: CASSDAAATYNEQFF. DNA for the CDR3: TGTGCCAGCAGTGACGCAGCGGCAACCTACAATGAGCAGTTCTTC.

This chain connects TRBV7-2 to TRBJ2-3; the match to TRBD1 covers 10 bases. CDR3 length: 18 amino acids. V dropped 2 bases and J dropped 8; count of bases not matched to a gene: 16. Germline V lookup: CDR1 SGHTA, CDR2 FQGNSA. The CDR3 sequence: CASSLTGDRGLVMGTQYF. DNA of the CDR3: TGTGCCAGCAGCTTAACGGGCGACAGGGGGCTCGTAATGGGTACGCAGTATTTT.

The CDR3 sequence: CASSQDQRTEYF. The CDR3 coding sequence is TGCGCCAGCAGCCAAGATCAACGGACCGAGTACTTC. The chain recombines TRBV4-1 with TRBJ2-4; D gene uncertain. V was shortened by 0 bases and J by 14 bases, with 11 bases between the two germline ends. The CDR3 runs 12 residues. CDR1 and CDR2 from the germline V gene are MGHRA and YSYEKL.

The chain joins TRBV4-1 to TRBJ2-7; perhaps TRBD1 as D (6 bases). V was shortened by 3 bases and J by 2 bases, with 14 bases between the two germline ends. The CDR3 is 15 residues long. Looked up from germline, CDR1 is MGHRA and CDR2 is YSYEKL. The CDR3 nucleotides read TGCGCCAGCAGCCAGACAGGAGTAGGTCCCTACGAGCAGTACTTC. It encodes CASSQTGVGPYEQYF.

The chain employs TRBV2 and TRBJ1-2; TRBD1 matches 11 bases. The CDR3 sequence is 13 residues long. The germline CDR1 and CDR2 sequences are SNHLY and FYNNEI. Trimming cost V 4 bases and J 7 bases; bases outside gene matches: 2. CDR3 bases: TGTGCCAGCAGTGGCGGGACAGGGGGTGGCTACACCTTC. This encodes CASSGGTGGGYTF.

The chain joins TRBV6-5 to TRBJ2-3; 9 nucleotides line up with TRBD2. V gave up 2 bases and J gave up 4 bases; unmatched junction bases: 7. Germline V lookup: CDR1 MNHEY, CDR2 SVGAGI. CDR3 length: 16 residues. The CDR3 reads CASSYGREGPADTQYF. DNA for the CDR3: TGTGCCAGCAGTTACGGGCGGGAGGGCCCGGCAGATACGCAGTATTTT.

The chain has TRBV20-1 and TRBJ2-1; 11 nucleotides line up with TRBD2. CDR1 is DFQATT and CDR2 is SNEGSKA in the germline V gene (reference sequence). Unmatched junction bases numbered 6, after V lost 4 bases and J lost 10 bases. This CDR3 region has 13 residues. The CDR3 nucleotides are TGCAGTGCTATAGCGGGGGGGCCCAGGGAGCAGTTCTTC. It yields the protein CSAIAGGPREQFF.